This T cell receptor (beta chain) derives from a study of tumor-infiltrating lymphocytes in primary liver carcinoma. The CDR3 is made up of 17 amino acids. V trimming: 3 bases; J trimming: 13 bases; junction bases outside the gene matches: 21. In addition to blood RNA drawn from unsorted whole blood, germline DNA was extracted. A single count supports this clonotype. Using a constant-region primer together with ProtoScript II reverse transcriptase, TCR beta cDNA was made from about 500 ng of total RNA. Modified slightly, ARM-PCR produced TCR beta libraries over three nested multiplex PCR rounds. For approximately 11 cycles apiece, the opening two PCR rounds ran with TRBV1-TRBV30 forward primers and a C-beta reverse primer. Via MiXCR, TCRdb re-called the multiplex PCR reads, giving one row per CDR3 protein. The data hold 300,000 to 400,000 distinct CDR3 sequences, with approximately 64% observed a single time.

This clonotype was sampled from a man in his forties with primary liver carcinoma and hepatitis B virus infection. Sequencing input: peripheral blood. The chain recombines TRBV12-3 or TRBV12-4 with TRBJ2-7, with 10 bases identical to TRBD2. The CDR3 bases are TGTGCCAGCAGTTTTCCCCCAAGCGGGAGGGCCTTGAACGAGCGATACTTC. Amino acids: CASSFPPSGRALNERYF.